Here is one T cell receptor (beta chain) with its context. The V gene end was trimmed by 4 bases and the J gene end by 1 base; junction bases not matched to a gene: 9. The CDR3 covers 17 residues. Germline-derived CDR1 and CDR2 are SGDLS and YYNGEE. Under the authors' procedure: Nucleated cell counts were estimated from reference gene primer amplification. Only in-frame clones appear in the TCRdb table, and some are missing; sequencing was by immunoSEQ multiplex PCR. V, J and clone size are taken as reported in that table, and D and trimming were inferred from the DNA itself. The table has about 190,000 clones, under 90% seen once. The data were taken from a study of blood T cell repertoires in COVID-19. Study-level information: Sites across the United States, Italy and Spain contributed samples from acute and convalescent COVID-19. Nucleic acid was either cDNA or gDNA, and it came from T cells, B-cell-depleted T cells, or PBMCs.

The source of this sequence is a man aged 40-49 years with acute or convalescent COVID-19. The sample was peripheral blood. V gene TRBV9 combines with J gene TRBJ2-3, with TRBD2 identical over 10 bases. The CDR3 spells CASSPRTSGNRTDTQYF. Here the CDR3 DNA reads TGTGCCAGCAGCCCCCGGACTAGCGGAAACCGCACAGATACGCAGTATTTT.